These T cell receptor beta chains were read from a single sample in a study of blood T cell repertoires in COVID-19. Clones were read by immunoSEQ multiplex PCR, and TCRdb kept only the in-frame ones, dropping some. This table holds about 260,000 clones, about 91% found once. The sample taken for sequencing was PBMCs or T cells enriched from blood (not recorded which). All receptors come from a man aged 35 to 55 who had been exposed to COVID-19. Both conserved end residues are part of each CDR3. A D gene is named only where the DNA matches it firmly. Clone size is shown for a subset of rows, as once, few, many or a class of expanded clone.

J gene: TRBJ1-1; D gene: TRBD1; V gene: TRBV6-6; clone size: .; CDR3 DNA: TGTGCCAGCAGTCCTCGACAGGGGGAGGCCACTGAAGCTTTCTTT; CDR3 protein: CASSPRQGEATEAFF
J gene: TRBJ2-7; D gene: TRBD2; V gene: TRBV15; clone size: .; CDR3 DNA: TGTGCCACCAGCAGAGATATGAGGGGACTAGCGGGCTGGGTGGTGGGGTACGAGCAGTACTTC; CDR3 protein: CATSRDMRGLAGWVVGYEQYF
J gene: TRBJ1-2; D gene: .; V gene: TRBV6-5; clone size: .; CDR3 DNA: TGTGCCAGCAGTCGGACAGCTAACTATGGCTACACCTTC; CDR3 protein: CASSRTANYGYTF
J gene: TRBJ2-2; D gene: .; V gene: TRBV5-1; clone size: .; CDR3 DNA: TGCGCCAGCAGCTTGGGACAGTGGGGCTTGGAGCTGTTTTTT; CDR3 protein: CASSLGQWGLELFF
J gene: TRBJ2-4; D gene: TRBD1; V gene: TRBV5-1; clone size: .; CDR3 DNA: TGCGCCAGCAGCGCCCAGGGGGACAAAAACATTCAGTACTTC; CDR3 protein: CASSAQGDKNIQYF
J gene: TRBJ1-1; D gene: .; V gene: TRBV19; clone size: once; CDR3 DNA: TGTGCCAGTAGTACCGGCCGGGGGAGTGAAGCTTTCTTT; CDR3 protein: CASSTGRGSEAFF
J gene: TRBJ1-2; D gene: TRBD1; V gene: TRBV7-3; clone size: .; CDR3 DNA: TGTGCCAGCAGCTCTACAGGGGGCGCGGGCTATGGCTACACCTTC; CDR3 protein: CASSSTGGAGYGYTF
J gene: TRBJ2-7; D gene: .; V gene: TRBV19; clone size: .; CDR3 DNA: TGTGCCAGTAGTATTAAGATAGCAGAGGGCTACTCCTACGAGCAGTACTTC; CDR3 protein: CASSIKIAEGYSYEQYF
J gene: TRBJ2-2; D gene: .; V gene: TRBV29-1; clone size: .; CDR3 DNA: TGCAGCGTGGGAGGCGAGGGGAACACCGGGGAGCTGTTTTTT; CDR3 protein: CSVGGEGNTGELFF
J gene: TRBJ1-5; D gene: TRBD1; V gene: TRBV29-1; clone size: .; CDR3 DNA: TGCAGCGTTGAAGGCACAGGGGCGGGGCAGCCCCAGCATTTT; CDR3 protein: CSVEGTGAGQPQHF
J gene: TRBJ1-2; D gene: .; V gene: TRBV28; clone size: .; CDR3 DNA: TGTGCCACCGAACGACAGGTCCCTAACTATGGCTACACCTTC; CDR3 protein: CATERQVPNYGYTF
J gene: TRBJ2-2; D gene: TRBD2; V gene: TRBV27; clone size: .; CDR3 DNA: TGTGCCAGCAGACAGCGGGACTTTTCTTGGGGGGAGCTGTTTTTT; CDR3 protein: CASRQRDFSWGELFF
J gene: TRBJ2-7; D gene: TRBD1; V gene: TRBV24-1; clone size: .; CDR3 DNA: TGTGCCACCTCAGGGGACAGGGGCAGCGAGCAGTACTTC; CDR3 protein: CATSGDRGSEQYF
J gene: TRBJ1-3; D gene: .; V gene: TRBV10-3; clone size: .; CDR3 DNA: TGTGCCATCAGTTATACAGGTACTGGAAACACCATATATTTT; CDR3 protein: CAISYTGTGNTIYF
J gene: TRBJ2-7; D gene: .; V gene: TRBV30; clone size: .; CDR3 DNA: TGTGCCTGGAACAAGCAGGTCAGCTACGAGCAGTACTTC; CDR3 protein: CAWNKQVSYEQYF
J gene: TRBJ2-1; D gene: TRBD1; V gene: TRBV18; clone size: .; CDR3 DNA: TGTGCCAGCTCACCATCCGACAGGGTAGCCTACAATGAGCAGTTCTTC; CDR3 protein: CASSPSDRVAYNEQFF